This TCR beta chain was found in a study of regulatory T cells in long-lasting Graves disease. Construction of TCR beta libraries relied on iRepertoire HTBI primers and on Arm-PCR targeting CDR3 regions. TCRdb reprocessed the multiplex PCR reads via MiXCR and lists one record per CDR3 protein. The sample shows 510,000 or so distinct CDR3 sequences, around 13% of them seen only once. The time point is: newly diagnosed GD, antithyroid drugs for less than 3 months. There was RNA extracted from PBMCs, and the TCR library was made from it. American Thyroid Association guidelines were used to diagnose Graves' disease. Germline-derived CDR1 and CDR2 are SNHLY and FYNNEI. V lost 6 bases and J lost 5; bases outside the gene matches: 11. This CDR3 is 15 amino acids long. In addition, the sample was reused for a study of T cells in Graves' hyperthyroidism and ophthalmopathy.

This clonotype was sampled from a woman under 40 with Graves disease. The chain has TRBV2 and TRBJ2-5; 8 positions agree with TRBD1. Material: peripheral blood mononuclear cells (PBMCs), obtained at new diagnosis, from a patient treated with antithyroid drugs. This chain's CDR3 is CASSRSGTGAETQYF. CDR3 bases: TGTGCCAGCAGCAGATCCGGGACAGGAGCGGAGACCCAGTACTTC.